One and the same sample provided the 18 T cell receptor beta chains below, sequenced in a study of blood T cell repertoires in COVID-19. Profiled with immunoSEQ multiplex PCR; TCRdb holds only in-frame clones, not every one. Among around 300,000 clones listed, around 84% were seen once. Sequencing was carried out using PBMCs or T cells enriched from blood (not recorded which). These receptors were obtained from a woman between 50 and 59 years old who had recovered from COVID-19.

The V call is TRBV7-9, the J call TRBJ1-2, with D possibly being TRBD1 (6 bases). The V gene's germline CDR1 is SEHNR and CDR2 FQNEAQ (reference sequence). This CDR3 is built from 13 residues. V dropped 5 bases and J dropped 2 bases, with 9 bases sitting between them. For the CDR3, the DNA is TGTGCCAGCAGCCCGGACAGCAACTATGGCTACACCTTC. Translation: CASSPDSNYGYTF. The complete variable domain, with remaining parts taken from reference TRBV7-9 and TRBJ1-2, reads DTGVSQNPRHKITKRGQNVTFRCDPISEHNRLYWYRQTLGQGPEFLTYFQNEAQLEKSRLLSDRFSAERPKGSFSTLEIQRTEQGDSAMYLCASSPDSNYGYTFGSGTRLTVV.

This clone has more than one count but fewer than ten. The rearrangement links TRBV5-1 to TRBJ1-4; tentatively, D is TRBD1 (5 bases). Trimming stripped 0 bases from V and 8 bases from J, with 14 bases between. The V gene's germline CDR1 is SGHRS and CDR2 YFSETQ. This CDR3 is 15 amino acids long. The DNA for the CDR3 is TGCGCCAGCAGCTTGGCCCACAGGATGGACGAAAAACTGTTTTTT. This encodes CASSLAHRMDEKLFF.

The V gene is TRBV7-2, the J gene TRBJ2-7, with D possibly TRBD1 on 6 matching bases. This CDR3 is built from 15 residues. Looked up from germline, CDR1 is SGHTA and CDR2 is FQGNSA. With 5 bases removed from V and 3 bases from J, the gap between germline ends came to 17 bases. CDR3 amino acids: CASSPVVGAVYEQYF. Here the CDR3 DNA reads TGTGCCAGCAGCCCAGTAGTGGGGGCGGTCTACGAGCAGTACTTC.

The rearrangement uses TRBV27 and TRBJ2-3, with 7 nucleotides matching TRBD1. Germline-derived CDR1 and CDR2 are MNHEY and SMNVEV (reference sequence). The length of the CDR3 is 16 residues. V shed 4 bases and J 6 bases; nucleotides not matched to a gene: 13. The CDR3 reads CASSSAFEGAIDTQYF. DNA for the CDR3: TGTGCCAGCAGTTCTGCCTTCGAGGGGGCGATTGATACGCAGTATTTT.

The V call is TRBV10-1, the J call TRBJ2-2; TRBD1 might be the D (6 bases). CDR3 length: 16 amino acids. V dropped 0 bases and J dropped 4 bases, with 12 bases sitting between them. Germline lookup yields CDR1 WNHNN and CDR2 SYGVQD (reference sequence). The CDR3 loop is CASSESRQGPTGELFF. The CDR3, as DNA: TGCGCCAGCAGTGAGTCGAGGCAGGGGCCCACCGGGGAGCTGTTTTTT.

This chain connects TRBV7-9 to TRBJ2-3; no clear D. CDR1 and CDR2 from the germline V gene are SEHNR and FQNEAQ (reference sequence). This CDR3 region has 12 residues. V was pared by 1 base and J by 7 bases, with 6 bases between. The CDR3 protein is CASSLVSYTQYF. DNA of the CDR3: TGTGCCAGCAGCTTAGTGTCCTATACGCAGTATTTT.

V usage is TRBV5-8 and J usage is TRBJ2-7; 7 positions agree with TRBD1. The CDR3 is made up of 13 amino acids. Per the germline V gene, CDR1 is SGHTS and CDR2 is YDEGEE. V lost 0 bases, J lost 8 bases, and 5 bases stayed unmatched. The CDR3 region has the DNA TGTGCCAGCAGCTTGGCCAGGGGGACCCAGCAGTACTTC. Its protein is CASSLARGTQQYF.

V is TRBV5-5 and J is TRBJ1-3; D uncertain. This CDR3 is 16 amino acids long. V lost 2 bases, J lost 0 bases, and 12 bases lay in between. Germline lookup yields CDR1 SGHKS and CDR2 YYEKEE (reference sequence). The DNA for the CDR3 is TGTGCCAGCAGCTTCGTGGTCGGGTTCTCTGGAAACACCATATATTTT. Its protein is CASSFVVGFSGNTIYF.

This clone was counted only a few times. CDR3: CASSLTQGEQYF. The CDR3 nucleotides are TGTGCCAGCAGCTTAACCCAGGGGGAGCAGTACTTC. V and J are TRBV7-2 and TRBJ2-7, with D perhaps matching TRBD1 (6 bases). The germline CDR1 and CDR2 sequences are SGHTA and FQGNSA. V was shortened by 2 bases and J by 7 bases, with 9 bases between the two germline ends. The CDR3 extends over 12 amino acids.

This chain uses TRBV18 with TRBJ1-1; tentative D call: TRBD1 (6 bases). CDR3 length: 16 amino acids. V was shortened by 0 bases and J by 4 bases, with 15 bases between the two germline ends. Germline V gene data show CDR1 as KGHSH and CDR2 as LQKENI. The CDR3 DNA follows: TGTGCCAGCTCACCACCGGCCGCGGGGGGCATCACTGAAGCTTTCTTT. Translating it yields CASSPPAAGGITEAFF.

In the case of this clone: Additional DNA sequences in this sample encode the identical CDR3. The V gene is TRBV18, the J gene TRBJ1-2, with no clear D. Deletions cut 3 bases from V and 3 bases from J, with 8 bases between. This CDR3 is 13 amino acids long. Germline lookup yields CDR1 KGHSH and CDR2 LQKENI. CDR3 region: CASSPSGDYGYTF. Here the CDR3 DNA reads TGTGCCAGCTCACCTTCCGGTGACTATGGCTACACCTTC.

This clone has just a few counts. CDR3 coding DNA: TGTGCCAGCAGCGCCTCCACAGGGCCCAATGAGCAGTTCTTC. Translating it yields CASSASTGPNEQFF. The chain is built from TRBV9 and TRBJ2-1; D may be TRBD1 (6 bases). The germline CDR1 and CDR2 sequences are SGDLS and YYNGEE. CDR3 length: 14 amino acids. Trimming cost V 3 bases and J 6 bases, with 13 bases left between them.

The chain carries TRBV5-1 and TRBJ1-1; TRBD1 agrees at 9 bases. Germline V gene sequence: CDR1 SGHRS, CDR2 YFSETQ. The CDR3 extends over 14 amino acids. The V and J ends lost 0 bases and 4 bases, in that order; junction bases with no gene match: 1. The CDR3 region has the DNA TGCGCCAGCAGCTTGGTGGACAGGGGCACTGAAGCTTTCTTT. Amino acid sequence: CASSLVDRGTEAFF.

The chain joins TRBV27 to TRBJ2-5, with 10 bases aligning to TRBD2. CDR1 and CDR2 (germline): MNHEY, SMNVEV (reference sequence). The V and J ends lost 5 bases and 2 bases, in that order; junction bases with no gene match: 8. The CDR3 sequence is 16 residues long. For the CDR3, the DNA is TGTGCCAGCAGTCGAACTAGCGGGGTCGTACAAGAGACCCAGTACTTC. Amino acids: CASSRTSGVVQETQYF.

V gene TRBV7-9 combines with J gene TRBJ2-3; weak D call: TRBD2 (5 bases). CDR1 is SEHNR and CDR2 is FQNEAQ in the germline V gene (reference sequence). V lost 2 bases, J lost 0 bases, and 12 bases lay in between. This CDR3 spans 16 amino acids. The chain's CDR3 is CASSLWTSSSTDTQYF. The DNA for the CDR3 is TGTGCCAGCAGCTTATGGACTTCCTCTAGCACAGATACGCAGTATTTT.

J is TRBJ1-5 and V is TRBV9, with D maybe TRBD1 (5 bases). CDR1 SGDLS and CDR2 YYNGEE come from the germline V gene. Trimming pared 0 bases from V and 1 base from J, leaving 8 bases between. The CDR3 has 15 amino acids. This chain's CDR3 is CASSVGWGSNQPQHF. DNA of the CDR3: TGTGCCAGCAGCGTAGGGTGGGGCAGCAATCAGCCCCAGCATTTT. The full variable domain, its missing parts supplied by reference TRBV9 and TRBJ1-5, is DSGVTQTPKHLITATGQRVTLRCSPRSGDLSVYWYQQSLDQGLQFLIQYYNGEERAKGNILERFSAQQFPDLHSELNLSSLELGDSALYFCASSVGWGSNQPQHFGDGTRLSIL.

This chain joins TRBV28 and TRBJ2-7; unclear D gene. CDR1 MDHEN and CDR2 SYDVKM come from the germline V gene. Trimming took off 7 bases at V and 0 bases at J, with 10 bases between the two ends. This CDR3 region has 13 residues. The CDR3 reads CASIGRPSYEQYF. The CDR3 DNA follows: TGTGCCAGCATAGGCAGGCCCTCCTACGAGCAGTACTTC.

CDR3 nucleotides: TGTGCCAGCAGTTACCTCCGGGACAGGAACAATGAGCAGTTCTTC. Translation: CASSYLRDRNNEQFF. This rearrangement joins TRBV6-2 or TRBV6-3 to TRBJ2-1; 8 bases are shared with TRBD1. Germline V gene lookup returns CDR1 MNHEY and CDR2 SVGEGT. This CDR3 comprises 15 residues. V was clipped by 2 bases and J by 5 bases; unmatched bases: 5.